A selection of T cell receptor beta chains follows, all from one sample in a study of cytomegalovirus exposure and HLA in healthy donors. Produced via immunoSEQ multiplex PCR; TCRdb's table is partial and in-frame only. The data hold about 89,000 clones, with 60% to 80% observed a single time. Sequencing was done on a sample of PBMCs. All receptors derive from a man younger than 40 in good health and CMV-seronegative. The CDR3 runs from the conserved cysteine through the conserved F or W. D genes are given only for firm matches. Only part of the rows carry a size: once, few, many, or a class if the clone is expanded.

abundance	v_gene	d_gene	j_gene	CDR3nt	CDR3aa
.	TRBV19	TRBD1	TRBJ1-5	TGTGCCAGTAGTCGGACAGGGAGTGCGTATAGCAATCAGCCCCAGCATTTT	CASSRTGSAYSNQPQHF
.	TRBV6-1	.	TRBJ1-5	TGTGCCAGCAGTGAAAGCCTTAATCAGCCCCAGCATTTT	CASSESLNQPQHF
.	TRBV4-2	.	TRBJ1-2	TGTGCCAGCAGCCAAGAACCTGGAGCTAACTATGGCTACACCTTC	CASSQEPGANYGYTF
.	TRBV28	.	TRBJ2-5	TGTGCCAGCAGTGCCTCGACAGGAGGTCAGGAGACCCAGTACTTC	CASSASTGGQETQYF
.	TRBV7-9	.	TRBJ1-2	TGTGCCAGCAGCTTCACAGAGGGCTACACCTTC	CASSFTEGYTF
.	TRBV9	TRBD2	TRBJ2-2	TGTGCCAGCAGCGTAGGGACTAGCGGGGCCGGGGAGCTGTTTTTT	CASSVGTSGAGELFF
.	TRBV5-1	.	TRBJ1-4	TGCGCCAGCAGTTTTTTGGGGGGATCAACTAATGAAAAACTGTTTTTT	CASSFLGGSTNEKLFF
.	TRBV2	.	TRBJ2-2	TGTGCCACCGCTCTGGACAGCGCGAACACCGGGGAGCTGTTTTTT	CATALDSANTGELFF
.	TRBV4-1	.	TRBJ1-3	TGCGCCAGCAGCCAAGATCTGTTTAGTTTAGGACAGGGAAACACCATATATTTT	CASSQDLFSLGQGNTIYF
.	TRBV10-3	.	TRBJ2-1	TGTGCCATCAGTGGAGATCCGGGAATATCCTACAATGAGCAGTTCTTC	CAISGDPGISYNEQFF
.	TRBV13	TRBD1	TRBJ1-2	TGTGCCAGCAGCCCTGGGGACAGTGACTATGGCTACACCTTC	CASSPGDSDYGYTF
few	TRBV6-6	TRBD1	TRBJ1-5	TGTGCCAGCAAGGGGACAGGGGATTTTGGTCAGCCCCAGCATTTT	CASKGTGDFGQPQHF
.	TRBV5-1	.	TRBJ2-3	TGCGCCAGCAGCTTGGCCTCCACAGATACGCAGTATTTT	CASSLASTDTQYF
.	TRBV5-1	TRBD1	TRBJ2-7	TGCGCCAGCAGCTTGGGACAGGGGAGTCACGAGCAGTACTTC	CASSLGQGSHEQYF
.	TRBV6-5	.	TRBJ1-1	TGTGCCAGCAGACGACAAATGAACACTGAAGCTTTCTTT	CASRRQMNTEAFF